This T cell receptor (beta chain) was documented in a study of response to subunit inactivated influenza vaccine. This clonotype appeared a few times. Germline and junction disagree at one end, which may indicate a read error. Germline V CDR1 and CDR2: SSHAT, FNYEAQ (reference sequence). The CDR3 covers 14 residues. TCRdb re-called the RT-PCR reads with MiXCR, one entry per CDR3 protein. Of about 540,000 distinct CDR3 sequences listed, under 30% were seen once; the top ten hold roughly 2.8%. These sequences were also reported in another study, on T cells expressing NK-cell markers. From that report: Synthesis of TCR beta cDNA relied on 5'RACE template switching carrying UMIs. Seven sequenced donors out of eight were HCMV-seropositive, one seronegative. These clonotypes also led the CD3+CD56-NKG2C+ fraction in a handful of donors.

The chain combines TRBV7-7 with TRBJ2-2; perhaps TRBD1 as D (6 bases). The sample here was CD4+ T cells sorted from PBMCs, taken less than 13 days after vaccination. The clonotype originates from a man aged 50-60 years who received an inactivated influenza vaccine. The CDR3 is CASSVGQFTGELFF. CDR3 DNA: TGTGCTAGCAGCGTTGGACAGTTTACCGGGGAGCTGTTTTTT. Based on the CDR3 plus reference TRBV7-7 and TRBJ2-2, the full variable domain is GAGVSQSPRYKVTKRGQDVTLRCDPISSHATLYWYQQALGQGPEFLTYFNYEAQPDKSGLPSDRFSAERPEGSISTLTIQRTEQRDSAMYRCASSVGQFTGELFFGEGSRLTVL.